Presented here are 18 T cell receptor beta chains from one specimen sequenced in a study of patients and donors after allogeneic stem cell transplantation. In TCRdb, the RT-PCR reads were re-called with MiXCR into one record per CDR3 protein. The profile shows more than 850,000 distinct CDR3 sequences, about a sixth of them singletons. The sequenced material came from blood, either unsorted or a sorted T cell fraction (not recorded which). The receptors derive from a human donor who was either an allogeneic HSCT recipient or a stem cell or donor lymphocyte infusion donor (not recorded which). It is not recorded whose cells these are; they may come from a transplant donor.

The sample holds a few counts of this clonotype. The chain recombines TRBV28 with TRBJ1-2; 9 positions agree with TRBD1. Trimming took 4 bases from V and 8 from J; bases not matched to a gene: 11. CDR1 is MDHEN and CDR2 is SYDVKM in the germline V gene. The CDR3 covers 15 residues. The CDR3 sequence: CASSSTGTGYNGYTF. The CDR3 region has the DNA TGTGCCAGCAGTTCAACCGGGACAGGGTATAACGGCTACACCTTC.

A few counts support this clonotype. The chain links TRBV18 to TRBJ1-5; 9 bases are shared with TRBD1. V lost 4 bases and J lost 6; bases outside the gene matches: 13. Germline values: CDR1 KGHSH, CDR2 LQKENI. This CDR3 contains 17 residues. CDR3 bases: TGTGCCAGCTCACAAATTCGCCGGGGACAGGGTCCTCAGCCCCAGCATTTT. Its protein product is CASSQIRRGQGPQPQHF.

The sample holds a few counts of this clonotype. This chain connects TRBV3-1 to TRBJ1-1; D remains unclear. The CDR3 covers 11 residues. V shed 3 bases and J shed 10 bases, with 9 bases lying between them. Per germline, CDR1 LGHDT and CDR2 YNNKEL (reference sequence). This CDR3 is CASSQGGVAFF. The CDR3 nucleotides are TGTGCCAGCAGCCAGGGAGGTGTAGCTTTCTTT.

The chain recombines TRBV12-3 or TRBV12-4 with TRBJ1-6, with D perhaps matching TRBD1 (6 bases). This CDR3 spans 14 amino acids. V was trimmed by 6 bases and J by 10 bases, leaving 16 bases between them. The CDR3 region is CASSTDRRGSPLHF. As DNA, the CDR3 is TGTGCCAGCAGCACAGACAGGAGGGGATCACCCCTCCACTTT.

The gene calls are TRBV5-5 and TRBJ2-1; TRBD2 aligns across 9 bases. CDR3 length: 16 residues. Germline CDR1 and CDR2: SGHKS and YYEKEE (reference sequence). V lost 3 bases to trimming and J lost 4 bases; unmatched junction nucleotides: 8. The CDR3 loop reads CASSYSGGEPYNEQFF. The CDR3 region has the DNA TGTGCCAGCAGCTATAGCGGGGGAGAACCTTACAATGAGCAGTTCTTC.

The chain couples TRBV6-5 to TRBJ1-1; D not certain. The CDR3 sequence is 15 residues long. Germline values: CDR1 MNHEY, CDR2 SVGAGI. V gave up 0 bases and J gave up 1 base, with 9 bases separating them. The DNA of the CDR3 is TGTGCCAGCAGTTACTCTCCGGCTCCGAACACTGAAGCTTTCTTT. Encoded protein: CASSYSPAPNTEAFF.

V and J are TRBV5-1 and TRBJ1-3, with TRBD1 matching over 8 bases. The CDR3 contains 15 residues. Germline lookup yields CDR1 SGHRS and CDR2 YFSETQ. V dropped 4 bases and J dropped 4; count of bases not matched to a gene: 7. CDR3 sequence reads: CASSPWTGYGNTIYF. The CDR3 DNA reads as TGCGCCAGCAGCCCCTGGACAGGGTACGGAAACACCATATATTTT.

This clonotype appeared once. At one of its ends the junction is not consistent with the germline gene, which may arise from a read error. The chain carries TRBV7-7 and TRBJ1-3; 9 positions agree with TRBD1. In germline, CDR1 is SSHAT, CDR2 FNYEAQ (reference sequence). The CDR3 spans 18 residues. This CDR3 is CASSPIPGTGPSGNTIYF. CDR3 in DNA: TGTGCTAGCAGCCCTATCCCCGGGACAGGGCCCTCTGGAAACACCATATATTTT.

The CDR3 DNA reads TGTGCCAGCAGTTACTCCAGGCAGAACACCGGGGAGCTGTTTTTT. It translates to CASSYSRQNTGELFF. The chain joins TRBV6-5 to TRBJ2-2; D is undetermined. The CDR3 spans 15 residues. The germline V and J ends were trimmed by 0 bases and 1 base, with 6 bases remaining between them. Germline lookup yields CDR1 MNHEY and CDR2 SVGAGI.

The rearrangement links TRBV19 to TRBJ1-6; D is unresolved. Germline values: CDR1 LNHDA, CDR2 SQIVND (reference sequence). The CDR3 spans 15 residues. Between the trimmed V and J ends, which lost 1 base and 8 bases, there was a span of 12 bases. The DNA for the CDR3 is TGTGCCAGTAGTATAGTTGGGGTTCTCGATTCACCCCTCCACTTT. Amino acid sequence: CASSIVGVLDSPLHF.

This clonotype was seen more than once but under ten times. The V gene is TRBV6-5, the J gene TRBJ1-2; D possibly corresponds to TRBD1 (5 bases). This CDR3 comprises 14 residues. The V and J ends lost 2 bases and 4 bases respectively, with 11 bases between them. Germline lookup yields CDR1 MNHEY and CDR2 SVGAGI. CDR3 DNA: TGTGCCAGCAGTTACGGGTTCAGGGCCTATGGCTACACCTTC. Protein product: CASSYGFRAYGYTF.

V and J are TRBV5-1 and TRBJ2-3; possibly TRBD1 for D (5 bases). The CDR3 covers 15 residues. CDR1 is SGHRS and CDR2 is YFSETQ in the germline V gene. V was pared by 0 bases and J by 4 bases, with 12 bases between. CDR3 loop: CASSLEPRASDTQYF. The CDR3 nucleotides are TGCGCCAGCAGCTTGGAACCCAGGGCGTCAGATACGCAGTATTTT. Full variable domain (rest looked up from reference TRBV5-1 and TRBJ2-3): KAGVTQTPRYLIKTRGQQVTLSCSPISGHRSVSWYQQTPGQGLQFLFEYFSETQRNKGNFPGRFSGRQFSNSRSEMNVSTLELGDSALYLCASSLEPRASDTQYFGPGTRLTVL.

The gene calls are TRBV7-4 and TRBJ1-5; D is unresolved. From germline, CDR1 is SGHVT and CDR2 SQSDAQ. Trimming stripped 8 bases from V and 6 bases from J, with 20 bases between. The length of the CDR3 is 15 residues. The CDR3 loop reads CASPGRVQKGQPQHF. CDR3 DNA sequence: TGTGCCAGCCCTGGACGGGTACAAAAGGGTCAGCCCCAGCATTTT. Full variable domain (missing parts from reference TRBV7-4 and TRBJ1-5): GAGVSQSPRYKVAKRGRDVALRCDSISGHVTLYWYRQTLGQGSEVLTYSQSDAQRDKSGRPSGRFSAERPERSVSTLKIQRTEQGDSAVYLCASPGRVQKGQPQHFGDGTRLSIL.

V and J are TRBV28 and TRBJ1-3; D perhaps matches TRBD1 (6 bases). The CDR3 is 17 amino acids. The germline V gene encodes CDR1 MDHEN and CDR2 SYDVKM. V lost 5 bases to trimming and J lost 0 bases, with 17 bases between them. The CDR3 sequence is CASSPDSLINSGNTIYF. CDR3 sequence (DNA): TGTGCCAGCAGTCCGGACAGCCTGATCAACTCTGGAAACACCATATATTTT.

This clonotype occurred once. This rearrangement joins TRBV19 to TRBJ2-1; 12 bases align to TRBD2. The CDR3 is 16 amino acids. Trimming cost V 5 bases and J 8 bases; bases outside gene matches: 10. Germline V lookup: CDR1 LNHDA, CDR2 SQIVND (reference sequence). The CDR3 bases are TGTGCCAGTAGTGCGGCTAGCGGGAGGGCCTTGGATGAGCAGTTCTTC. This translates into CASSAASGRALDEQFF. The full variable domain, rest sourced from reference TRBV19 and TRBJ2-1, is DGGITQSPKYLFRKEGQNVTLSCEQNLNHDAMYWYRQDPGQGLRLIYYSQIVNDFQKGDIAEGYSVSREKKESFPLTVTSAQKNPTAFYLCASSAASGRALDEQFFGPGTRLTVL.

This clonotype came up many times. The V call is TRBV29-1, the J call TRBJ2-3; D is unclear. Trimming left V 4 bases short and J 5 bases short, with 13 bases between. Germline V gene data show CDR1 as SQVTM and CDR2 as ANQGSEA. The CDR3 loop spans 13 amino acids. CDR3 sequence: CSVVSGPGDTQYF. In nucleotides, the CDR3 is TGCAGCGTTGTTTCCGGGCCGGGAGATACGCAGTATTTT.

This clonotype was detected a few times. The chain couples TRBV6-1 to TRBJ1-2; the D is unclear. The V end lost 1 base, the J end lost 4 bases, and 16 bases lay between the germline ends. CDR3 size: 16 residues. Looked up from germline, CDR1 is MNHNS and CDR2 is SASEGT. The CDR3 region has the DNA TGTGCCAGCAGTGAAGGCTTGGTGAGAAAGGGCTATGGCTACACCTTC. Protein: CASSEGLVRKGYGYTF.

V and J are TRBV18 and TRBJ1-6; 7 bases align to TRBD1. Trimming took 2 bases from V and 7 from J; bases not matched to a gene: 5. CDR1 and CDR2 from the germline V gene are KGHSH and LQKENI. The CDR3 loop spans 15 amino acids. In DNA, the CDR3 is TGTGCCAGCTCACCAACGACAGGGTACAATTCACCCCTCCACTTT. It translates to CASSPTTGYNSPLHF.